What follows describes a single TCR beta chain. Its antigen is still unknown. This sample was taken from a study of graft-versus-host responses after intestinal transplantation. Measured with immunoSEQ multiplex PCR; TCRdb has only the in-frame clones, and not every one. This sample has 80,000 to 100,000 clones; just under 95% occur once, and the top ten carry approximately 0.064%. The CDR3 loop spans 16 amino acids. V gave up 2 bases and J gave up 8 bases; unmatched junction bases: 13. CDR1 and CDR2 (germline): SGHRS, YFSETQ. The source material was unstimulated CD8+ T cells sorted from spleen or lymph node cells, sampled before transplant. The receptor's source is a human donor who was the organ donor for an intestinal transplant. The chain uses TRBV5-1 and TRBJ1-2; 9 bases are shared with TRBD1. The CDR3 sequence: CASSFQSGTGLWGYTF. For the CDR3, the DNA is TGCGCCAGCAGCTTCCAATCCGGGACAGGGTTGTGGGGCTACACCTTC.